The following is a T cell receptor (beta chain) sequence with its context. This may be a read error, as it is one base from a much larger clone. The data were obtained in a study of shared clonotypes between healthy human individuals. Trimming removed 3 bases from V and 9 bases from J; junction bases left unmatched: 11. CDR3 length: 15 residues. Germline V gene lookup returns CDR1 GTSNPN and CDR2 SVGIG (reference sequence). Assay used: immunoSEQ multiplex PCR; TCRdb lists only in-frame clones, some missing. This table has some 470,000 clones, about 79% appearing once. The TCR comes from a woman in her forties in good health. Some clones in this sample may be carry-over from other donors' samples. The specimen sequenced was PBMCs. The rearrangement links TRBV30 to TRBJ2-1, with 10 bases that match TRBD2. CDR3 sequence: CAWSQHLAGDSEQFF. The CDR3 nucleotides are TGTGCCTGGAGCCAACACCTAGCGGGAGACAGTGAGCAGTTCTTC.